This T cell receptor beta chain was profiled in a study of shared clonotypes between healthy human individuals. Libraries were prepared by immunoSEQ multiplex PCR; TCRdb keeps only in-frame clonotypes and omits some of them. This sample has 2 million to 2.5 million clones, with 92% found just once. V dropped 4 bases and J dropped 0 bases, with 10 bases sitting between them. CDR1 is SGHDT and CDR2 is YYEEEE in the germline V gene. This CDR3 spans 14 amino acids. A few counts support this clone. The antigen is unknown. Overall study results and limits: Sampling was confined to blood; repertoires within tissues likely differ. Non-shared clonotypes had lower generation probabilities than those shared by all four donors. What rarefaction showed was incomplete sorted-subset sequencing despite large depth.

HIV-negative, healthy adults without recent acute infections or vaccinations were the donors. The specimen was naive CD4+ T cells from PBMCs. The subset is: CD45RA+ positively selected. The origin of this receptor is a man aged 18-30 years in good health. Some clones in this sample may be carry-over from other donors' samples. The chain carries TRBV5-6 and TRBJ1-1; D perhaps matches TRBD1 (5 bases). CDR3 DNA sequence: TGTGCCAGCAGCCCGCGGACACTGAACACTGAAGCTTTCTTT. Its protein product is CASSPRTLNTEAFF.